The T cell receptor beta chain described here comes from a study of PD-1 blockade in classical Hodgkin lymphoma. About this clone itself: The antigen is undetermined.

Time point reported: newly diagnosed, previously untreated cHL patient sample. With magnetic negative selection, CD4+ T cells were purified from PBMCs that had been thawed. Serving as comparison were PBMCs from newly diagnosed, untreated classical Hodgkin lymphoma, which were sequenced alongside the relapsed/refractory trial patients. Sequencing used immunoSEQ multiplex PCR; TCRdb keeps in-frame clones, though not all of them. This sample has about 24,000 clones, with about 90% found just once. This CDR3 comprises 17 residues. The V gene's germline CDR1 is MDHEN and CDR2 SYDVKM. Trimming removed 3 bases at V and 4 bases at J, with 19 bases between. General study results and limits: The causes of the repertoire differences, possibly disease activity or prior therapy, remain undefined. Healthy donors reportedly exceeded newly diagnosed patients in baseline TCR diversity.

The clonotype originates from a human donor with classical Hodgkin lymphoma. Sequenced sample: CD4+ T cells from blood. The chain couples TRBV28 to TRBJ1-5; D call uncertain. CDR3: CASSLSGVGVANQPQHF. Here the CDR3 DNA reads TGTGCCAGCAGTTTGTCCGGTGTAGGAGTTGCGAATCAGCCCCAGCATTTT.